The text below deals with one T cell receptor (beta chain). The data originate from a study of OX40 agonist ivuxolimab in advanced cancers. Profiled with immunoSEQ multiplex PCR; TCRdb holds only in-frame clones, not every one. Among about 64,000 clones listed, about four fifths were seen once. Between the trimmed V and J ends, which lost 1 base and 4 bases, there was a span of 8 bases. This CDR3 has 14 residues. The germline CDR1 and CDR2 sequences are SEHNR and FQNEAQ (reference sequence). Sequenced here: CD4+ or CD8+ T cells sorted from blood, sampled in a trial of the OX40 agonist ivuxolimab. This receptor was identified in an adult with an advanced solid tumor such as melanoma, head and neck, liver or kidney cancer. The chain employs TRBV7-9 and TRBJ2-1, with D unclear. CDR3 DNA sequence: TGTGCCAGCAGCTTAGTATTTATGTACAATGAGCAGTTCTTC. Residues: CASSLVFMYNEQFF. The full variable domain, rest sourced from reference TRBV7-9 and TRBJ2-1, is DTGVSQNPRHKITKRGQNVTFRCDPISEHNRLYWYRQTLGQGPEFLTYFQNEAQLEKSRLLSDRFSAERPKGSFSTLEIQRTEQGDSAMYLCASSLVFMYNEQFFGPGTRLTVL.